The entry below describes one TCR beta chain. CDR3 length: 13 amino acids. The V gene lost 8 bases and the J gene lost 1 base, with 14 bases spanning the gap. Germline assignment: CDR1 SQVTM and CDR2 ANQGSEA. The sample comes from a study of blood T cell repertoires in COVID-19. Study-level information: Samples came from the United States, Italy and Spain, spanning acute and convalescent COVID-19. The analysed material was cDNA or gDNA that came from T cells, B-cell-depleted T cells, or PBMCs.

In the study's own analysis: Amplified reference gene primers provided the basis for estimating nucleated cell counts. Clones were sequenced by immunoSEQ multiplex PCR, and TCRdb holds only the in-frame ones, with some missing. V, J and clone size reflect that table, while D and trimming were determined from the DNA. The sample has about 100,000 clones; around nine tenths are singletons. J is TRBJ1-1 and V is TRBV29-1; D is perhaps TRBD1 (5 bases). The sequenced material came from peripheral blood. This sequence was found in a human donor in a cohort sampled during active COVID-19. This CDR3 is CSPQRQPNTEAFF. CDR3 DNA: TGCAGCCCACAAAGACAGCCGAACACTGAAGCTTTCTTT.